The 30 T cell receptor beta chains reported below all come from one sample, sequenced in a study of blood T cells in healthy people across ages. It was with a sample-barcoded 5' primer and a J-beta primer mix that a second PCR of about 6 to 12 cycles was run. MiXCR was run by TCRdb on the 5' RACE reads, yielding one entry per CDR3 protein. The profile covers approximately 600,000 distinct CDR3 sequences, with under 65% appearing a single time and 35% to 40% taken by the ten largest. The sample taken for sequencing was blood. The source is a man in his sixties in good health.

The CDR3 reads CASSESRTDFYGYTF. The CDR3 nucleotides are TGTGCCAGCAGTGAATCCAGGACGGACTTCTATGGCTACACCTTC. The chain employs TRBV6-1 and TRBJ1-2; D is ambiguous. V lost 2 bases, J lost 4 bases, and 14 bases lay in between. Germline CDR1 reads MNHNS; CDR2 reads SASEGT. This CDR3 is 15 amino acids long.

The chain combines TRBV9 with TRBJ1-2; 8 bases are shared with TRBD1. Germline V gene sequence: CDR1 SGDLS, CDR2 YYNGEE. This CDR3 has 15 residues. Trimming removed 0 bases from V and 3 bases from J; junction bases left unmatched: 4. CDR3 nucleotides: TGTGCCAGCAGCGTAGCTTTGGGACAGGACTATGGCTACACCTTC. Its translation: CASSVALGQDYGYTF.

V gene TRBV27 combines with J gene TRBJ1-2, with TRBD1 identical over 8 bases. Germline CDR1 reads MNHEY; CDR2 reads SMNVEV (reference sequence). J was trimmed by 4 bases and V by 5 bases; bases with no gene match: 12. CDR3 length: 16 residues. The chain's CDR3 is CASSLQGERPTYGYTF. The CDR3 DNA sequence: TGTGCCAGCAGTCTACAGGGGGAGCGACCTACCTATGGCTACACCTTC.

CDR3 nucleotide sequence: TGTGCCAGCAGTCAGGGGTACTACGAGCAGTACTTC. This codes for CASSQGYYEQYF. This chain uses TRBV6-2 or TRBV6-3 with TRBJ2-7, with a weak D call TRBD1 (6 bases). V was cut by 5 bases and J by 3 bases, with 8 bases left in between. In germline, CDR1 is MNHEY, CDR2 SVGEGT. CDR3 length equals 12 residues.

The chain recombines TRBV5-5 with TRBJ1-2; the match to TRBD1 covers 7 bases. V lost 1 base to trimming and J lost 3 bases; unmatched junction nucleotides: 3. Germline CDR1 and CDR2: SGHKS and YYEKEE (reference sequence). The CDR3 has 14 amino acids. DNA of the CDR3: TGTGCCAGCAGCTTGAGGGGGCTGGACTATGGCTACACCTTC. Protein: CASSLRGLDYGYTF. Filled out from reference TRBV5-5 and TRBJ1-2, the complete variable domain reads DAGVTQSPTHLIKTRGQQVTLRCSPISGHKSVSWYQQVLGQGPQFIFQYYEKEERGRGNFPDRFSARQFPNYSSELNVNALLLGDSALYLCASSLRGLDYGYTFGSGTRLTVV.

The gene calls are TRBV7-2 and TRBJ2-1; D may match TRBD1 or TRBD2 (6 bases each). The CDR3 spans 14 residues. Per the germline V gene, CDR1 is SGHTA and CDR2 is FQGNSA. The V gene lost 1 base and the J gene lost 7 bases, with 11 bases spanning the gap. The CDR3 sequence: CASSLGGAWNEQFF. The CDR3 region has the DNA TGTGCCAGCAGCTTAGGGGGGGCCTGGAATGAGCAGTTCTTC.

CDR3 bases: TGCAGTGCTAGAGAACAGGGGAAGGATGGCTACACCTTC. It yields the protein CSAREQGKDGYTF. This rearrangement joins TRBV20-1 to TRBJ1-2; 7 bases are shared with TRBD1. The trim removed 0 bases at V and 6 bases at J, leaving 4 bases unmatched. The CDR3 sequence is 13 residues long. The germline V gene encodes CDR1 DFQATT and CDR2 SNEGSKA (reference sequence).

This clonotype is a singleton in its sample. The rearrangement uses TRBV5-1 and TRBJ2-7; tentatively, D is TRBD1 (6 bases). The germline V gene encodes CDR1 SGHRS and CDR2 YFSETQ. The CDR3 runs 13 residues. Trimming pared 2 bases from V and 5 bases from J, leaving 11 bases between. The CDR3 region is CASSFQGLNEQYF. The CDR3 DNA is TGCGCCAGCAGCTTCCAGGGGCTTAACGAGCAGTACTTC.

Here the CDR3 reads CSARDEARGRSGANVLTF. CDR3 bases: TGCAGTGCTAGAGACGAGGCCCGGGGCCGATCTGGGGCCAACGTCCTGACTTTC. The chain couples TRBV20-1 to TRBJ2-6; D is tentatively TRBD1 or TRBD2 (5 bases each). This CDR3 has 18 amino acids. Germline V CDR1 and CDR2: DFQATT, SNEGSKA (reference sequence). The V end was cut by 0 bases, the J end by 1 base, with 16 bases between.

The rearrangement links TRBV6-1 to TRBJ2-7; D unresolved. V lost 4 bases and J 7 bases, leaving 26 bases between the germline ends. Germline values: CDR1 MNHNS, CDR2 SASEGT. The CDR3 spans 17 residues. CDR3 bases: TGTGCCAGCAGTGGGCTTGCAGTGGATTCGGGTTTCAATGAGCAGTACTTC. Translating gives CASSGLAVDSGFNEQYF.

The chain couples TRBV6-1 to TRBJ2-7; D could derive from TRBD1 or TRBD2 (6 bases each). V was trimmed by 6 bases and J by 4 bases, leaving 10 bases between them. Germline values: CDR1 MNHNS, CDR2 SASEGT. The CDR3 sequence is 12 residues long. The CDR3 nucleotides are TGTGCCAGCAGGAAGGGGGGATACGAGCAGTACTTC. This translates into CASRKGGYEQYF.

The CDR3 region is CATTTTGGNSGNTIYF. The CDR3 nucleotides read TGTGCCACAACCACAACAGGGGGTAACTCTGGAAACACCATATATTTT. This chain connects TRBV10-3 to TRBJ1-3, with 8 bases fitting TRBD1. The J segment lost 0 bases and the V segment lost 10 bases, leaving 11 bases of the junction unmatched. This CDR3 region has 16 residues. Germline CDR1 ENHRY, CDR2 SYGVKD.

The chain has TRBV20-1 and TRBJ2-7; 10 nucleotides line up with TRBD1. With 5 bases clipped from V and 5 bases from J, the junction kept 12 bases outside the gene matches. The length of the CDR3 is 15 residues. Germline V gives CDR1 DFQATT, CDR2 SNEGSKA (reference sequence). The CDR3 sequence is CSAASLRDRGHEQYF. Written as DNA, the CDR3 is TGCAGTGCTGCCTCCCTCCGGGACAGGGGCCACGAGCAGTACTTC.

This rearrangement joins TRBV5-1 to TRBJ2-5; 7 bases match TRBD1. J was trimmed by 7 bases and V by 6 bases; bases with no gene match: 9. Germline V gene sequence: CDR1 SGHRS, CDR2 YFSETQ. This CDR3 is built from 13 residues. The CDR3 loop is CASNTGVGGTQYF. CDR3 sequence (DNA): TGCGCCAGCAACACAGGGGTTGGAGGGACCCAGTACTTC.

This CDR3 is CASSLLWTRGMEETQYF. The CDR3 nucleotides are TGTGCCAGCAGCTTATTGTGGACACGGGGCATGGAAGAGACCCAGTACTTC. The chain employs TRBV7-9 and TRBJ2-5; D is possibly TRBD1 or TRBD2 (5 bases each). In germline, CDR1 is SEHNR, CDR2 FQNEAQ (reference sequence). CDR3 size: 17 residues. V was cut by 2 bases and J by 3 bases, with 19 bases left in between.

V is TRBV7-8 and J is TRBJ2-6, with D perhaps assigned TRBD1 or TRBD2 (6 bases each). The germline V gene encodes CDR1 SGHVS and CDR2 FQNEAQ. The ends were cut back, 0 bases at V and 0 bases at J, with 18 bases in the middle. The CDR3 spans 20 residues. Here the CDR3 reads CASSLAGVGGLLSGANVLTF. Written as DNA, the CDR3 is TGTGCCAGCAGCTTAGCGGGGGTGGGGGGCCTCCTCTCTGGGGCCAACGTCCTGACTTTC.

This chain joins TRBV14 and TRBJ1-2, with a weak D call TRBD1 (5 bases). The V end lost 3 bases, the J end lost 8 bases, and 13 bases lay between the germline ends. This CDR3 has 13 amino acids. CDR1 SGHDN and CDR2 FVKESK come from the germline V gene. In DNA, the CDR3 is TGTGCCAGCAGCCAGGAAACAGGAGGGGGCTACACCTTC. It translates to CASSQETGGGYTF.

The chain couples TRBV7-9 to TRBJ2-1; TRBD2 aligns across 10 bases. Germline CDR1 and CDR2: SEHNR and FQNEAQ (reference sequence). The V and J ends lost 4 bases and 10 bases, in that order; junction bases with no gene match: 7. The CDR3 has 14 residues. The CDR3: CASSSTSGVGEQFF. DNA of the CDR3: TGTGCCAGCAGCTCCACTAGCGGGGTGGGCGAGCAGTTCTTC.

This clonotype was observed a handful of times. The gene calls are TRBV7-2 and TRBJ1-1; 8 nucleotides agree with TRBD1. The CDR3 totals 11 residues. V trimming: 7 bases; J trimming: 9 bases; junction bases outside the gene matches: 4. The germline V gene has CDR1 SGHTA and CDR2 FQGNSA. The CDR3 loop reads CASTRDRKAFF. In DNA, the CDR3 is TGTGCCAGCACCCGGGACAGGAAAGCTTTCTTT.

The rearrangement links TRBV4-2 to TRBJ2-6, with 7 bases fitting TRBD1. Germline CDR1 reads LGHNA; CDR2 reads YNFKEQ. The CDR3 contains 18 residues. V was clipped by 0 bases and J by 2 bases; unmatched bases: 7. For the CDR3, the DNA is TGTGCCAGCAGCCAAGACGGACAGGCCCCTACTGGGGCCAACGTCCTGACTTTC. Residues: CASSQDGQAPTGANVLTF.

The chain has TRBV7-9 and TRBJ2-2, with 8 bases that match TRBD2. The CDR3 totals 14 residues. V lost 3 bases to trimming and J lost 6 bases; unmatched junction nucleotides: 3. CDR1 SEHNR and CDR2 FQNEAQ come from the germline V gene (reference sequence). For the CDR3, the DNA is TGTGCCAGCAGCTTCGGGGGGGCCGCCGGGGAGCTGTTTTTT. It is translated as CASSFGGAAGELFF.

Worth noting for this clonotype: Sequence at one end of the junction differs from germline and may be a read error. The chain recombines TRBV27 with TRBJ2-1; maybe TRBD2 (5 bases). There are 16 residues in the CDR3. Germline lookup yields CDR1 MNHEY and CDR2 SMNVEV (reference sequence). This CDR3 is CASSAPGKRRYNKQFF. The CDR3 DNA follows: TGTGCCAGCAGCGCCCCCGGGAAAAGGAGGTACAATAAGCAGTTCTTC.

This sequence joins TRBV7-9 and TRBJ2-6; D ambiguous. The germline gives CDR1 SEHNR, CDR2 FQNEAQ (reference sequence). With 0 bases removed from V and 3 bases from J, the gap between germline ends came to 12 bases. There are 17 residues in the CDR3. This CDR3 reads CASSLAGSGNGANVLTF. CDR3 in DNA: TGTGCCAGCAGCTTAGCAGGGTCCGGAAATGGGGCCAACGTCCTGACTTTC. Filled out from reference TRBV7-9 and TRBJ2-6, the complete variable domain reads DTGVSQNPRHKITKRGQNVTFRCDPISEHNRLYWYRQTLGQGPEFLTYFQNEAQLEKSRLLSDRFSAERPKGSFSTLEIQRTEQGDSAMYLCASSLAGSGNGANVLTFGAGSRLTVL.

This clonotype was counted only a few times. The likely explanation is a read error, given a far larger clone one base away. V and J are TRBV4-1 and TRBJ2-5; TRBD1 might be the D (6 bases). This CDR3 spans 13 amino acids. V was trimmed by 4 bases and J by 3 bases, leaving 9 bases between them. Germline CDR1 is MGHRA and CDR2 is YSYEKL. DNA for the CDR3: TGCGCCAGCAGCCGTGCAGGGGAAGAGACCCAGTACTTC. Protein sequence: CASSRAGEETQYF.

V and J are TRBV20-1 and TRBJ2-5; 11 bases are a match to TRBD1. Germline V gene lookup returns CDR1 DFQATT and CDR2 SNEGSKA (reference sequence). Trimming at V came to 2 bases and at J to 4 bases, leaving 6 bases not matched to a gene. The CDR3 runs to 15 residues. CDR3: CSARSGTGGRETQYF. The CDR3 DNA sequence: TGCAGTGCTAGATCAGGGACAGGGGGACGAGAGACCCAGTACTTC.

J is TRBJ1-6 and V is TRBV25-1; 8 bases map to TRBD1. Trimming removed 2 bases from V and 10 bases from J; junction bases left unmatched: 7. CDR1 and CDR2 (germline): MGHDK, SYGVNS. CDR3 length equals 15 residues. The DNA of the CDR3 is TGTGCCAGCAGTGAAACGACAGGGGTGAGATCACCCCTCCACTTT. Translation gives CASSETTGVRSPLHF.

The table lists this clonotype with many counts. The chain is built from TRBV6-4 and TRBJ1-1; tentative D call: TRBD1 (6 bases). The V end lost 3 bases, the J end lost 3 bases, and 8 bases lay between the germline ends. This CDR3 contains 13 residues. Germline CDR1 MRHNA, CDR2 SNTAGT. The CDR3 DNA sequence: TGTGCCAGCAGTGAGGGGGCTGACACTGAAGCTTTCTTT. Translating it yields CASSEGADTEAFF.

V gene TRBV20-1 combines with J gene TRBJ2-1, with D tentatively TRBD2 (7 bases). The CDR3 spans 14 residues. Trimming removed 5 bases from V and 8 bases from J, with 19 bases in between. Germline V gene data show CDR1 as DFQATT and CDR2 as SNEGSKA (reference sequence). The CDR3 bases are TGCAGTGCTCACGGTCGTGGGGGGGCCGATGAGCAGTTCTTC. This sequence encodes CSAHGRGGADEQFF.

This clonotype was seen a handful of times. The chain links TRBV3-1 to TRBJ2-7; unclear D gene. CDR1 is LGHDT, CDR2 YNNKEL, per germline (reference sequence). With 5 bases removed from V and 6 bases from J, the gap between germline ends came to 17 bases. The CDR3 consists of 14 residues. The CDR3 protein is CASSTSPELVEQYF. The CDR3 DNA reads as TGTGCCAGCAGCACATCACCAGAGTTGGTCGAGCAGTACTTC.

The chain has TRBV7-9 and TRBJ2-5; D ambiguous. Germline-derived CDR1 and CDR2 are SEHNR and FQNEAQ (reference sequence). The CDR3 is made up of 14 amino acids. Trimming pared 5 bases from V and 5 bases from J, leaving 15 bases between. CDR3 sequence (DNA): TGTGCCAGCAGCCCGATTGAGCTTCGGGAGACCCAGTACTTC. Translation gives CASSPIELRETQYF.